What follows is one T cell receptor beta chain and its context. The authors' processing: Using reference gene primer amplification, nucleated cell counts were estimated. Measured with immunoSEQ multiplex PCR; TCRdb has only the in-frame clones, and not every one. From that table come the V and J calls and clone size; the DNA was used to work out D and trimming. The table lists under 300,000 clones, roughly 89% of them singletons. This sample stems from a study of blood T cell repertoires in COVID-19. For the study at large: The United States, Italy and Spain provided the acute and convalescent COVID-19 samples. T cells, B-cell-depleted T cells, or PBMCs supplied cDNA or gDNA.

The germline V gene has CDR1 SGHTA and CDR2 FQGNSA. This CDR3 has 18 amino acids. Trimming removed 5 bases from V and 0 bases from J, with 22 bases in between. The sequence derives from a woman aged 25 to 39 with active or convalescent COVID-19. Sequencing was carried out using peripheral blood. The genes are TRBV7-2 and TRBJ1-2; the D gene is possibly TRBD1 (6 bases). The CDR3 nucleotides read TGTGCCAGCAGCCGTACCGCCTATACACAGGGCGCTAACTATGGCTACACCTTC. Residues: CASSRTAYTQGANYGYTF.